This T cell receptor (beta chain) comes out of a study of neoadjuvant nivolumab and ipilimumab in lung cancer. General study results and limits: Only a small number of samples underwent TCR sequencing. TCR clonality did not significantly correlate with pathologic tumor regression.

Of note for this clone: The antigen remains undetermined.

This table comes from immunoSEQ multiplex PCR, and its TCRdb copy is limited to in-frame clones, with some not included. Of 25,000 to 35,000 clones listed, 92% were seen once; the top ten hold around 2.2%. This CDR3 has 12 residues. CDR1 and CDR2 from the germline V gene are SGHRS and YFSETQ. The V end lost 2 bases, the J end lost 4 bases, and 6 bases lay between the germline ends. The genes are TRBV5-1 and TRBJ1-1; D is undetermined. The sequence was collected from an adult with non-small cell lung cancer. Specimen: peripheral blood, collected after neoadjuvant nivolumab, alone or with ipilimumab, at or shortly before surgery. The CDR3: CASSFGSTEAFF. CDR3 bases: TGCGCCAGCAGCTTCGGGTCCACTGAAGCTTTCTTT.